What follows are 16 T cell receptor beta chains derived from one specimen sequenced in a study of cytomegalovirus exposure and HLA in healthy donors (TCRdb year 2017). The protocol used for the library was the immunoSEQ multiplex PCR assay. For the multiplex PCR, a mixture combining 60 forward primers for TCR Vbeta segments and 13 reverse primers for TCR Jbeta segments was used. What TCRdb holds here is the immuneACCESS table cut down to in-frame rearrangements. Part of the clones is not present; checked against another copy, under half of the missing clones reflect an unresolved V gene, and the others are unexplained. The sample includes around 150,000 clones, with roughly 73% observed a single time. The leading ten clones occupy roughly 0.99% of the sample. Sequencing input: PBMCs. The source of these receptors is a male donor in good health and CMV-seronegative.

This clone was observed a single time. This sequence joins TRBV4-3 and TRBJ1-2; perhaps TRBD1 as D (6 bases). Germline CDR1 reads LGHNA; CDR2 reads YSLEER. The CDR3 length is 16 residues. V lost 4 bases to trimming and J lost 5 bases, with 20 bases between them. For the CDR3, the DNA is TGCGCCAGCAGCCCAGGGGCCGTGGGAGGGGGGTATGGCTACACCTTC. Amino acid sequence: CASSPGAVGGGYGYTF.

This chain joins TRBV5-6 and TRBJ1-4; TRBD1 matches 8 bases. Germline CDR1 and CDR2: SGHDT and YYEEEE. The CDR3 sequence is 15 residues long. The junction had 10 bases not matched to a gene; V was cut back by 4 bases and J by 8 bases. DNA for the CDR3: TGTGCCAGCAGCCCCTCGACAGGGGTAAACGAAAAACTGTTTTTT. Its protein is CASSPSTGVNEKLFF.

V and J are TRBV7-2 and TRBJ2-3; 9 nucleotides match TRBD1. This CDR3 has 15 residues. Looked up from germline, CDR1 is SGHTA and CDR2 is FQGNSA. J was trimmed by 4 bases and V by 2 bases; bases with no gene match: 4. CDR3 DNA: TGTGCCAGCAGCTTACGGGACAGGGTTGCAGATACGCAGTATTTT. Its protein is CASSLRDRVADTQYF.

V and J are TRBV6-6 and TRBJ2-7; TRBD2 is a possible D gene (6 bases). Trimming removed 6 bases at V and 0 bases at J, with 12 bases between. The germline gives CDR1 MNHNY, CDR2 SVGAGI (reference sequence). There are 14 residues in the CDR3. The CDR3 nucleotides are TGTGCCAGCAGGACCGGGACTTCCTCCTACGAGCAGTACTTC. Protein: CASRTGTSSYEQYF.

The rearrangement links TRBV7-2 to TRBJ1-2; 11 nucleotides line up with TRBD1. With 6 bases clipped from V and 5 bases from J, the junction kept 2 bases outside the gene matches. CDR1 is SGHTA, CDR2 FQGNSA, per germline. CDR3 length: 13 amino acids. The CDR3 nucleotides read TGTGCCAGCAGGGGGACAGGGGGATATGGCTACACCTTC. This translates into CASRGTGGYGYTF.

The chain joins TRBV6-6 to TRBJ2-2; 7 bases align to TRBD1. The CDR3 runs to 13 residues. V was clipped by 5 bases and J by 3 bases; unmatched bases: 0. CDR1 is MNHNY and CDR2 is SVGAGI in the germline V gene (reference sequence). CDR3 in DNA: TGTGCCAGCAGTGACAGGGACACCGGGGAGCTGTTTTTT. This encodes CASSDRDTGELFF.

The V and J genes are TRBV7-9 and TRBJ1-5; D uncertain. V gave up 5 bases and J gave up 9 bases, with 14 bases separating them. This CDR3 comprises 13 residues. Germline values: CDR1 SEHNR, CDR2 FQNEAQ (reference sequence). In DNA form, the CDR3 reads TGTGCCAGCAGCAACGACGGGTATCGGCCCCAGCATTTT. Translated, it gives CASSNDGYRPQHF.

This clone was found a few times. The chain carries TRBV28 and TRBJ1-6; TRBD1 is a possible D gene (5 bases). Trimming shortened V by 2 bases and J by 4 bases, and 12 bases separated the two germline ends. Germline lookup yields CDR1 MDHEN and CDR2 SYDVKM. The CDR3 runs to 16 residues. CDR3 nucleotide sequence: TGTGCCAGCAGTTTAAGGAGGGGCCAATATAATTCACCCCTCCACTTT. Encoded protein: CASSLRRGQYNSPLHF.

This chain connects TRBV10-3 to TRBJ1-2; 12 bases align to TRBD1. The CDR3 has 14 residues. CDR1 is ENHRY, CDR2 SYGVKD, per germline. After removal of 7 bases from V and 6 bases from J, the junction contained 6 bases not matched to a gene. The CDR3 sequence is CAIKQGQGANGYTF. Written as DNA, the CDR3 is TGTGCCATCAAACAGGGACAGGGGGCGAATGGCTACACCTTC.

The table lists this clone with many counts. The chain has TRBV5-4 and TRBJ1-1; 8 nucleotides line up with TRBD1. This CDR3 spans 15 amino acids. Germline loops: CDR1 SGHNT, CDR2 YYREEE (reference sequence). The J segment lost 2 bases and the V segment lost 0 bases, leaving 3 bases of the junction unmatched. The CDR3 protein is CASSLVGQGNTEAFF. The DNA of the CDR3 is TGTGCCAGCAGCTTGGTTGGACAGGGAAACACTGAAGCTTTCTTT.

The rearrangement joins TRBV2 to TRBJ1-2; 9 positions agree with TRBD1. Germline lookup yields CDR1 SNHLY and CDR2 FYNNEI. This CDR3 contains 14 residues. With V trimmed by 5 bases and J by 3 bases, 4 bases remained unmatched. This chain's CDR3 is CASSPGQGDYGYTF. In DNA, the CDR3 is TGTGCCAGCAGTCCGGGACAGGGAGACTATGGCTACACCTTC.

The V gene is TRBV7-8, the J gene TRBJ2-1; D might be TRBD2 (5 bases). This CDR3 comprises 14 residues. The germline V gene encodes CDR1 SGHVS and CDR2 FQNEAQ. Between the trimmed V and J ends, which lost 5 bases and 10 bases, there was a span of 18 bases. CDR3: CASSPRTQLGEQFF. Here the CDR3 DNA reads TGTGCCAGCAGCCCCCGGACCCAACTAGGCGAGCAGTTCTTC.

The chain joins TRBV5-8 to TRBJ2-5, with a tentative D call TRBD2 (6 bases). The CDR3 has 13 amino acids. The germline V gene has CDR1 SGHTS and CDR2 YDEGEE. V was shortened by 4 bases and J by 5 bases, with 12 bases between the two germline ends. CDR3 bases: TGTGCCAGCAGCCCGGTAGGAGGGGAGACCCAGTACTTC. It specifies CASSPVGGETQYF.

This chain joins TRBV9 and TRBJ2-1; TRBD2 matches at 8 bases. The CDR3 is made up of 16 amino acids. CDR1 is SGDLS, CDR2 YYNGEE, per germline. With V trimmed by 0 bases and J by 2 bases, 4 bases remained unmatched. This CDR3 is CASSVEGGGTYNEQFF. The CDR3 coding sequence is TGTGCCAGCAGCGTAGAAGGCGGGGGGACCTACAATGAGCAGTTCTTC.

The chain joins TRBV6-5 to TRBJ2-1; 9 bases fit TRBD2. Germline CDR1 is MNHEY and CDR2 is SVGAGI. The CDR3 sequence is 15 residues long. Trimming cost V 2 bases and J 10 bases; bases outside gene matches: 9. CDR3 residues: CASSYGSGGPDEQFF. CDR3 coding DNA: TGTGCCAGCAGTTACGGTAGCGGGGGTCCGGACGAGCAGTTCTTC.

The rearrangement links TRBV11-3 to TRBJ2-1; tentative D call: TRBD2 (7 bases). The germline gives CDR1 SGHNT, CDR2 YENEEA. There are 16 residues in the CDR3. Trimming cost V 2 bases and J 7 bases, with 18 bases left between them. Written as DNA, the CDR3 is TGTGCCAGCAGCTTACTATTAGGGGGGGCCGTGAATGAGCAGTTCTTC. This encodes CASSLLLGGAVNEQFF.